One sample yielded the 6 T cell receptor beta chains listed below, sequenced in a study of OX40 agonist ivuxolimab in advanced cancers. Library prep was done by the immunoSEQ multiplex PCR assay. The table was pulled from immuneACCESS by TCRdb, which kept in-frame rearrangements only. Such tables lose some clones; where checked, under half of the loss comes from unresolved V genes, and the rest has no known cause. The sample table contains about 58,000 clones; only one count was recorded for approximately 90% of them. Jointly, the top ten make up 3.8% of the sample. The sample in question was CD4+ or CD8+ T cells sorted from blood, obtained in a trial of the OX40 agonist ivuxolimab. These receptors were obtained from an adult with an advanced solid tumor such as melanoma, head and neck, liver or kidney cancer.

The chain has TRBV28 and TRBJ2-7; 11 nucleotides line up with TRBD2. Trimming at V came to 4 bases and at J to 1 base, leaving 6 bases not matched to a gene. CDR1 is MDHEN, CDR2 SYDVKM, per germline. There are 16 residues in the CDR3. CDR3 DNA: TGTGCCAGCAGTTCCCGACTAGCGGGGATATCCTACGAGCAGTACTTC. Its protein is CASSSRLAGISYEQYF.

V is TRBV4-2 and J is TRBJ2-2, with D unclear. The V gene lost 0 bases and the J gene lost 5 bases, with 13 bases spanning the gap. This CDR3 spans 16 amino acids. Germline V CDR1 and CDR2: LGHNA, YNFKEQ. DNA of the CDR3: TGTGCCAGCAGCCAAGATCTCCGGGCCTGGACCGGGGAGCTGTTTTTT. It is translated as CASSQDLRAWTGELFF.

The CDR3 DNA reads as TGTGCCAGCAGCTTAGAGGTTGCGGGAGGGGAAGAGACCCAGTACTTC. This sequence encodes CASSLEVAGGEETQYF. The chain is built from TRBV7-2 and TRBJ2-5; the match to TRBD2 covers 9 bases. CDR3 length equals 16 residues. Losses at the gene ends were 1 base for V and 3 bases for J; bases not matched to a gene: 6. Germline V lookup: CDR1 SGHTA, CDR2 FQGNSA.

V and J are TRBV27 and TRBJ2-7; no firm D call. From germline, CDR1 is MNHEY and CDR2 SMNVEV (reference sequence). V lost 6 bases to trimming and J lost 3 bases, with 12 bases between them. The CDR3 is 13 amino acids. The CDR3 DNA is TGTGCCAGCAGCCTCAGGCAGAACTACGAGCAGTACTTC. This gives the protein CASSLRQNYEQYF.

The genes are TRBV9 and TRBJ2-2; no clear D. The V gene's germline CDR1 is SGDLS and CDR2 YYNGEE. The CDR3 contains 13 residues. V lost 0 bases and J lost 6, with 6 bases in between. The CDR3 bases are TGTGCCAGCAGCGTAGGGGGTTCCGGGGAGCTGTTTTTT. Protein: CASSVGGSGELFF.

The chain has TRBV2 and TRBJ1-1; tentatively, D is TRBD1 (6 bases). The germline gives CDR1 SNHLY, CDR2 FYNNEI. Trimming cost V 0 bases and J 3 bases, with 14 bases left between them. The CDR3 is 16 residues long. The CDR3 region has the DNA TGTGCCAGCAGTGAAGCGCGTCAGGGGTTCCACACTGAAGCTTTCTTT. Encoded protein: CASSEARQGFHTEAFF.